This TCR beta chain was obtained from a study of radiation and T cells in renal cell carcinoma. The time point denotes: baseline pretreatment blood. Documented treatment: 15 Gy SBRT to primary tumor, nephrectomy 4 weeks later. Blood was sampled at baseline, 2 weeks and 4 weeks after SBRT. The patient's renal cell carcinoma had clear cell pathology. This CDR3 is 13 amino acids long. Germline assignment: CDR1 SGHTA and CDR2 FQGNSA. Assay: immunoSEQ multiplex PCR; the TCRdb copy retains only in-frame clones and omits some. The sample lists 70,000 to 100,000 clones; 65% to 85% were seen once. Concerning this clone itself: One end of the junction is discordant with germline, which a read error may explain.

Material: blood, obtained from a patient whose treatment included radiotherapy and nephrectomy. V gene TRBV7-2 combines with J gene TRBJ2-1, with D perhaps TRBD1 or TRBD2 (5 bases each). This TCR derives from a man aged 60 to 75 with renal cell carcinoma. The CDR3 spells CASRLSVGRMVVF. DNA of the CDR3: TGTGCCAGCAGGCTCTCAGTGGGACGGATGGTTGTCTTC.